A selection of T cell receptor beta chains follows, all from one sample in a study of shared clonotypes between healthy human individuals. Profiling relied on immunoSEQ multiplex PCR, and the TCRdb table lists in-frame clones only, not all of them. The sample shows 2 million to 3 million clones, roughly 93% of them seen only once. Sample: naive CD4+ T cells from PBMCs. These receptor sequences come from a man aged 18-30 years in good health. Some clones in this sample may be carry-over from other donors' samples. The CDR3 runs from the conserved cysteine through the conserved F or W. The order of the fields is V gene, clone size, D gene, J gene, CDR3 protein, CDR3 DNA. D genes are given only for firm matches. Only some rows state a clone size, as once, few, many or a class for expanded clones.

TRBV21-1	-	-	TRBJ1-5	CASSLKGQGASNQPQHF	TGTGCCAGCAGCCTCAAAGGACAGGGGGCAAGCAATCAGCCCCAGCATTTT
TRBV7-2	-	-	TRBJ2-1	CASSRQTGREEQFF	TGTGCCAGCAGCCGACAGACCGGCCGGGAAGAGCAGTTCTTC
TRBV19	-	-	TRBJ1-1	CASSIGRVLNTEAFF	TGTGCCAGTAGTATAGGGAGGGTTTTGAACACTGAAGCTTTCTTT
TRBV6-5	-	TRBD1	TRBJ2-7	CASSPGQGAYEQYF	TGTGCCAGCAGTCCGGGACAGGGGGCCTACGAGCAGTACTTC
TRBV29-1	-	-	TRBJ1-4	CSVVSVNEKLFF	TGCAGCGTTGTTTCGGTTAATGAAAAACTGTTTTTT
TRBV5-5	-	TRBD1	TRBJ2-7	CASRAGTGSYEQYF	TGTGCCAGCAGGGCTGGGACAGGGTCCTACGAGCAGTACTTC
TRBV6-5	-	-	TRBJ1-2	CASSYIPDAPYGYTF	TGTGCCAGCAGTTACATCCCGGACGCCCCGTATGGCTACACCTTC
TRBV5-1	-	TRBD2	TRBJ2-7	CASSAQPGLASGAYEQYF	TGCGCCAGCAGCGCACAACCGGGACTAGCTTCGGGCGCCTACGAGCAGTACTTC
TRBV5-1	-	-	TRBJ2-5	CASSLAQLETQYF	TGCGCCAGCAGCTTGGCTCAGTTGGAGACCCAGTACTTC
TRBV30	few	TRBD1	TRBJ1-4	CAWSDDRGGEKLFF	TGTGCCTGGAGCGATGACAGGGGGGGCGAAAAACTGTTTTTT
TRBV14	once	-	TRBJ1-4	CASSGGLNEKLFF	TGTGCCAGCAGCGGGGGATTGAATGAAAAACTGTTTTTT
TRBV29-1	-	-	TRBJ2-1	CSVEARDPYNEQFF	TGCAGCGTTGAAGCAAGGGACCCTTACAATGAGCAGTTCTTC
TRBV5-6	-	-	TRBJ2-4	CASSRTENIQYF	TGTGCCAGCAGTCGGACGGAAAACATTCAGTACTTC
TRBV6-5	-	-	TRBJ2-7	CASSTGSVQWYEQYF	TGTGCCAGCAGTACGGGGTCGGTCCAGTGGTACGAGCAGTACTTC
TRBV10-3	once	-	TRBJ2-7	CAISEWGDEQYF	TGTGCCATCAGTGAGTGGGGTGACGAGCAGTACTTC
TRBV10-3	-	-	TRBJ2-5	CAISVLRAQYF	TGTGCCATCAGTGTTCTGAGGGCCCAGTACTTC
TRBV19	-	-	TRBJ2-2	CASSLVTGELFF	TGTGCCAGTAGTCTGGTAACCGGGGAGCTGTTTTTT
TRBV6-5	-	-	TRBJ1-5	CASSPIGGNQPQHF	TGTGCCAGCAGCCCAATCGGGGGCAATCAGCCCCAGCATTTT
TRBV10-1	-	TRBD1	TRBJ1-1	CASSPGQGVPAFF	TGCGCCAGCAGCCCCGGACAGGGAGTTCCAGCTTTCTTT
TRBV5-1	-	TRBD2	TRBJ2-1	CASSSTGLTYNEQFF	TGCGCCAGCAGCTCCACGGGACTAACATACAATGAGCAGTTCTTC
TRBV18	-	TRBD2	TRBJ2-3	CASTLAGSTDTQYF	TGTGCCAGCACACTAGCGGGTTCCACAGATACGCAGTATTTT
TRBV2	-	-	TRBJ2-1	CASRERTDEQFF	TGTGCCAGCAGGGAGCGAACGGATGAGCAGTTCTTC
TRBV6-4	-	-	TRBJ2-1	CASRPTSGEQFF	TGTGCCAGCAGACCCACTAGTGGTGAGCAGTTCTTC
TRBV27	-	TRBD2	TRBJ2-7	CASAMSTGRTSGRYEQYF	TGTGCCAGCGCAATGAGTACCGGCCGGACTAGCGGGAGGTACGAGCAGTACTTC
TRBV7-9	-	-	TRBJ2-3	CASSLGYRQSTDTQYF	TGTGCCAGCAGCTTAGGCTATAGACAGAGCACAGATACGCAGTATTTT
TRBV7-3	-	-	TRBJ2-1	CASSLVATSSYNEQFF	TGTGCCAGCAGCTTAGTCGCCACCAGCTCCTACAATGAGCAGTTCTTC
TRBV18	-	TRBD2	TRBJ2-7	CASSPRLAGEGEQYF	TGTGCCAGCTCACCTCGACTAGCGGGAGAGGGCGAGCAGTACTTC
TRBV5-1	-	-	TRBJ1-4	CASSLTGRNEKLFF	TGCGCCAGCAGCTTGACAGGACGTAATGAAAAACTGTTTTTT
TRBV27	-	-	TRBJ1-2	CASRGTGKGYTF	TGTGCCAGCAGGGGAACAGGAAAGGGCTACACCTTC
TRBV9	-	TRBD2	TRBJ2-1	CASSVDGGRVNEQFF	TGTGCCAGCAGCGTAGATGGCGGGAGAGTTAATGAGCAGTTCTTC
TRBV23-1	-	-	TRBJ1-2	CASSQSGSLRGYTF	TGCGCCAGCAGTCAATCCGGTTCCTTAAGGGGCTACACCTTC
TRBV27	once	-	TRBJ2-6	CASSPRGSGANVLTF	TGTGCCAGCAGTCCACGGGGTTCTGGGGCCAACGTCCTGACTTTC
TRBV5-1	few	-	TRBJ1-1	CASSEGTNTEAFF	TGCGCCAGCAGCGAGGGAACGAACACTGAAGCTTTCTTT
TRBV28	-	TRBD1	TRBJ1-2	CASSIGGQGVGGYTF	TGTGCCAGCAGTATTGGGGGACAGGGAGTGGGTGGCTACACCTTC
TRBV19	-	TRBD1	TRBJ1-2	CASSTRDSYYGYTF	TGTGCCAGTAGCACCAGGGACAGCTACTATGGCTACACCTTC
TRBV29-1	-	-	TRBJ2-2	CSFAGQLNTGELFF	TGCAGCTTCGCGGGACAGCTTAACACCGGGGAGCTGTTTTTT
TRBV18	-	-	TRBJ1-5	CASSPYSQGTRQPQHF	TGTGCCAGCTCACCCTATTCACAGGGAACGCGTCAGCCCCAGCATTTT
TRBV5-1	-	-	TRBJ2-1	CASSLAGASSDNEQFF	TGCGCCAGCAGCTTGGCGGGAGCCTCCTCGGACAATGAGCAGTTCTTC
TRBV5-3	-	-	TRBJ2-5	CARSGRYQETQYF	TGTGCCAGAAGCGGACGTTACCAAGAGACCCAGTACTTC
TRBV5-6	-	-	TRBJ2-7	CASSLQTGTGGYHEQYF	TGTGCCAGCAGCCTACAAACAGGGACGGGTGGGTACCACGAGCAGTACTTC
TRBV5-8	-	-	TRBJ1-1	CASSPVVGMNTEAFF	TGTGCCAGCAGCCCGGTGGTTGGGATGAACACTGAAGCTTTCTTT
TRBV9	once	-	TRBJ2-1	CASSVARGTSSYNEQFF	TGTGCCAGCAGCGTAGCCCGTGGGACAAGCTCCTACAATGAGCAGTTCTTC
TRBV5-1	-	TRBD1	TRBJ2-5	CASSLQGPRETQYF	TGCGCCAGCAGCCTACAGGGGCCCCGAGAGACCCAGTACTTC
TRBV19	-	TRBD1	TRBJ1-3	CASTTGGAGNTIYF	TGTGCCAGTACTACAGGGGGCGCGGGAAACACCATATATTTT
TRBV5-1	-	TRBD1	TRBJ1-4	CASDYRGRAEKLFF	TGCGCCAGCGATTACAGGGGGCGCGCTGAAAAACTGTTTTTT